The clone carrying this T cell receptor (beta chain) has a single count. At baseline, cycle 4 day 1, and cycle 7 day 1, blood was sampled. These data come from a study of OX40 agonist ivuxolimab in advanced cancers. Some clones are missing from TCRdb's copy, which holds only in-frame ones; the method was immunoSEQ multiplex PCR. Among about 150,000 clones, 90% to 95% were seen once, and the ten largest hold around 0.31%. The V gene's germline CDR1 is MDHEN and CDR2 SYDVKM. J lost 9 bases, V lost 5 bases, and 16 bases had no gene match. The CDR3 has 16 amino acids. The TCR was taken from an adult with an advanced solid tumor such as melanoma, head and neck, liver or kidney cancer. The chain recombines TRBV28 with TRBJ2-1, with 7 bases lining up with TRBD2. Sequences were derived from CD4+ or CD8+ T cells sorted from blood, sampled in a trial of the OX40 agonist ivuxolimab. The CDR3 coding sequence is TGTGCCAGCAGTGCCCCGGGGGAGGGGCTCCGGTTTGAGCAGTTCTTC. Its translation: CASSAPGEGLRFEQFF.